This T cell receptor (beta chain) was captured in a study of cytomegalovirus exposure and HLA in healthy donors (dated by TCRdb to the late 2010s). Regarding the complete study: According to an earlier analysis of 587 of the donors, 150 million to 200 million T cells yielded over 100 million unique TCR beta sequences and approximately 300 Gb of sequence data. Rather than drawing on any new phenotypic data, the later analysis identified candidate immune exposures from TCR beta sequences and the way those sequences occurred across donors. In a later analysis, previously published TCR beta repertoires from several hundred donors were re-analyzed and high-resolution HLA genotyping was added so that TCR occurrence patterns could be studied. The aim of the study was to test whether cataloging public T cell receptors could identify signatures of past pathogen exposure. HLA typing included class I and class II loci at four-digit resolution. To predict cytomegalovirus infection status, the study combined high-throughput TCR immunosequencing, statistical association of individual TCRs with disease status, and machine learning. Because of strong linkage in the cohort, a handful of DR-DQ haplotypes were treated as single units for association and clustering. Donor age, sex, ethnicity and CMV serostatus were compiled alongside the repertoire data. Roughly 290 gigabases of sequencing data and 70 million to 95 million unique TCR sequences made up an early release that covered approximately 620 HLA-typed donors. Among the roughly 380 genotyped donors, around 81% belonged to the genetic ancestry cluster associated with self-reported Caucasian donors. Among 398 genotyped donors of the cohort, an average of around 240,000 unique TCR beta nucleotide sequences were sequenced per donor, approximately 20% of them non-productive. To decide whether each TCR beta V gene segment behaved as functional or pseudogenic, an earlier analysis of some 600 of the donors relied on high-throughput TCR beta sequencing. All discovery cohort repertoires had been generated using a single sequencing platform. Besides the first cohort of some 670 subjects, a separate validation cohort made up of over 95 different subjects was used. A later genetic analysis took genome-wide SNP genotypes for about three fifths of the 666 donors and used that subset as a discovery cohort. The number of typed donors differed by locus: roughly 629-640 for A, B, C, DRB1 and DQB1; 522 for DQA1; approximately 600 for DPA1; and about 470 for DPB1. The T cell repertoires of under 750 subjects were profiled by immunosequencing and related to cytomegalovirus serostatus. Broader findings and caveats from the paper: Only TCR beta chains were sequenced in this cohort, and the absence of alpha or paired-chain data limited detectable features. Linkage disequilibrium might explain the correlated functional status among segregating V segments, but an unknown experimental factor could not be ruled out. Several of the top co-occurrence clusters appeared to be linked to parvovirus B19, influenza, CMV and Epstein-Barr virus, according to a later analysis. Because some donors lacked HLA typing at each locus, the association tests relied only on the typed subset. For the cohort, immune exposure information was limited to CMV serostatus. According to a later analysis, most CMV-associated TCR beta chains appeared to be HLA-restricted, and the HLA associations seemed to be driven largely by CMV exposure. Three of the identified cytomegalovirus-associated TCR beta chains were confirmed in vitro to be specific for cytomegalovirus antigens. Some IMGT-functional V segments, including TRBV6-2 and TRBV6-3, could not be told apart with the 87-base-pair reads, so those segments were excluded. A later analysis found that TCR association rates varied across HLA loci, with DRB1 alleles showing the most associated TCRs and HLA-C alleles the fewest. While some public TCRs were present in many individuals, most TCR sequences turned up only very rarely across donors. In a later analysis, HLA-associated TCR beta chains showed more clonal expansion and lower generation probabilities than non-associated chains that were equally common. V-gene and J-gene trimming of TCR beta chains was associated with a missense DCLRE1C variant in a later genetic analysis, and the association was replicated in an independent cohort. A further reported finding was that TCR beta sequences accurately predicted the HLA-A and HLA-B alleles for most subjects in the first cohort. When HLA alleles, especially DR and DQ, strongly co-occurred, TCR associations were difficult to assign to individual alleles. A total of 150 to 200 TCR beta chains were listed by the study as associated with cytomegalovirus. Roughly uniform sequencing depth across donors was assumed in presence/absence analyses, although this assumption may not hold. According to the authors, the approach could potentially be generalized to other disease states and immunological phenotypes. In an earlier analysis of around 500 of the donors, most TCR beta V segments appeared in productive rearrangements about 90% or about 30% of the time, broadly matching IMGT annotations. A later genetic analysis reported fewer N-insertions in productive TCRs among donors in an Asian-associated ancestry cluster than the 666-donor mean. Cytomegalovirus status was reported to be diagnosed by the classifier with high specificity and sensitivity in both the original and validation cohorts. The sequencing pipeline was judged likely to have produced a cluster of highly shared sequence variants as a technical artifact. The earlier analysis of approximately 560 of the donors excluded roughly 17 rarely observed V segments, including chromosome 9 orphons, because counts were too low. At a false discovery rate of 0.05, a later analysis linked under 20,000 TCR beta sequences to specific HLA alleles.

CDR1 and CDR2, per the germline V gene, are SGHRS and YFSETQ. V is shortened by 1 base, J by 6 bases, and the region joining them spans 15 bases. The CDR3 covers 15 residues, taking in both the cysteine and the phenylalanine. Only the CDR3 part of the read is kept: 45 bases, read in frame from the first base. Library creation used the immunoSEQ multiplex PCR assay. For the multiplex PCR, a mixture combining 60 forward primers for TCR Vbeta segments and 13 reverse primers for TCR Jbeta segments was used. Amplification of the CDR3 region of rearranged TCR beta genes was performed with a multiplex PCR assay on genomic DNA. The Illumina HiSeq System was used to sequence the amplified TCR beta libraries as 87-base-pair reads. Per the source publication's procedure: A later analysis counted tens of millions of unique TCR beta chains across the 666 repertoires, and about 10 million of these chains were shared by at least two donors. A nearest-neighbor algorithm error-corrected the raw reads and collapsed the reads into unique sequences, merging closely related sequences to remove PCR and sequencing errors. CDR3 sequences were aligned to IMGT reference sequences to assign V, D and J gene segments. For a sequence to be retained, a match of at least six nucleotides to both a V gene segment and a J gene segment was required. Rearrangements were called productive when the CDR3 lacked stop codons and stayed in frame with V and J; all others were non-productive. CDR3 was defined according to IMGT convention as the region running from the second conserved V-encoded cysteine to the conserved J-encoded phenylalanine. The earlier analysis of about 590 of the donors excluded sequences that lacked an unambiguous match to a single V gene segment. An earlier analysis of roughly 590 of the donors called V segments functional above 56.7% productive rearrangements and segregating when the between-donor standard deviation exceeded 5%. A statistical classification framework was developed to diagnose cytomegalovirus status using the catalog of TCR beta chain sequences. In a later analysis, TCR nucleotide sequences were compared against IMGT/GENE-DB human TR gene sequences so that V and J genes could be assigned. A later analysis assigned CDR3 sequences and most-parsimonious VDJ recombination scenarios with the TCRdist pipeline. In a later analysis, every TCR beta chain was defined by the combination of its CDR3 amino acid sequence and its V-gene family, and reads without a unique V-gene family were dropped. To address suspected cross-contamination and a sequencing artifact, a later analysis removed 592 highly shared, low-generation-probability nucleotide sequences. For each public chain, a later analysis derived a clonal expansion index from normalized ranks of inferred template counts within each repertoire. In a later analysis, generation probabilities were computed using a VDJ recombination model fitted to out-of-frame rearrangements, and the results were checked against IGoR. A later analysis scored TCR-TCR, TCR-HLA and TCR-CMV co-occurrence with hypergeometric tests, applying a repertoire-size bias correction to TCR pairs. In a later analysis, false discovery rates were estimated by permuting HLA or CMV assignments 20 times. In a later analysis, co-occurring TCRs were grouped with DBSCAN, and TCRdist sequence similarity was added when clustering was performed within HLA-allele-positive subsets. Repertoires with fewer than 30,000 or more than 120,000 public chains were left out of co-occurrence clustering, as were a handful of repertoires with anomalous nucleotide sharing. TCRdb limited this immuneACCESS table to in-frame rearrangements with V and J called. A share of clones is missing; checked studies link under half to unresolved V genes, and the rest is unexplained. Clonal size and the V and J genes are those of that table, whereas D and trimming came from the DNA. For this sample there are around 170,000 clones; 76% appear just once. 2.5% of the sample rests with the top ten.

About this clone: Its cognate antigen has yet to be identified. No base qualities exist here, and no much larger clone lies one base off it.

In total, approximately 700 healthy bone marrow donors made up the cohort. All cohort members were sampled while nominally healthy, although unrecorded immune exposures were likely present. The donor was CMV seropositive and belonged to the group of 250 to 300 seropositive cohort members. A peripheral blood sample was collected from each donor, and TCR beta sequencing was performed on peripheral blood mononuclear cells. Genomic DNA was extracted from the blood cell samples with the Qiagen DNeasy Blood Extraction Kit. The receptor comes from a woman in her twenties or thirties in good health and CMV-seropositive. Here the chain combines TRBV5-1 and TRBJ2-3, and the D gene may be TRBD1, 6 bases matching. The sequenced sample was PBMCs. The encoded CDR3 is CASSLPRGEFDTQYF. The DNA sequence reads TGCGCCAGCAGCTTGCCCAGGGGTGAGTTCGATACGCAGTATTTT.